Only a few counts were recorded for the clone carrying this TCR beta chain. Antigen unknown. This sample is drawn from a study of T cells in Graves' hyperthyroidism and ophthalmopathy. Findings and limits, study-wide: Most thyroid-expanded clonotypes above 0.001 were also found in blood.

TCR beta CDR3 regions were amplified from RNA. Initially, a first-round RT-PCR of the TCR CDR3 employed the HTBI primer set. Each CDR3 protein gets one entry after TCRdb re-called the multiplex PCR reads with MiXCR. The table lists hundreds of thousands of distinct CDR3 sequences, over 15% of them singletons. CDR1 LGHNA and CDR2 YSLEER come from the germline V gene. With 4 bases clipped from V and 0 bases from J, the junction kept 9 bases outside the gene matches. The CDR3 extends over 17 amino acids. The sequence was obtained from a young woman with Graves' hyperthyroidism. The rearrangement joins TRBV4-3 to TRBJ1-3, with 7 nucleotides matching TRBD1. Source material: blood. In DNA, the CDR3 is TGCGCCAGCAGCCCCTACGTGGGACAGAGCTCTGGAAACACCATATATTTT. Its protein product is CASSPYVGQSSGNTIYF.